A selection of T cell receptor beta chains follows, all from one sample in a study of OX40 agonist ivuxolimab in advanced cancers. Sequencing was performed with immunoSEQ multiplex PCR; in TCRdb, only in-frame clones are kept and a portion is missing. This sample has 90,000 or so clones, with around 87% found just once. The sample here was CD4+ or CD8+ T cells sorted from blood, taken in a trial of the OX40 agonist ivuxolimab. The receptors stem from an adult with an advanced solid tumor such as melanoma, head and neck, liver or kidney cancer. Both conserved end residues are part of each CDR3. The D gene is left open where the match is weak. The size of a clone is reported for some rows only, either as once, few or many, or as a class for expanded clones.

j_gene: TRBJ1-4; d_gene: -; v_gene: TRBV5-1; abundance: -; CDR3nt: TGCGCCAGCAGCTTGGCCCCGGACGGACTACCTAAACTGTTTTTT; CDR3aa: CASSLAPDGLPKLFF
j_gene: TRBJ2-5; d_gene: -; v_gene: TRBV4-1; abundance: -; CDR3nt: TGCGCCAGCAGCCAAGTGGCAGGGCTGAAGGAGACCCAGTACTTC; CDR3aa: CASSQVAGLKETQYF
j_gene: TRBJ2-7; d_gene: TRBD1; v_gene: TRBV10-2; abundance: -; CDR3nt: TGCGCCAGCAGTGATCAGGTCACAGGGGCGGACGAGCAGTACTTC; CDR3aa: CASSDQVTGADEQYF
j_gene: TRBJ1-4; d_gene: TRBD1; v_gene: TRBV7-9; abundance: -; CDR3nt: TGTGCCAGCAGCCTGGGACAGGGATGGGAAAAACTGTTTTTT; CDR3aa: CASSLGQGWEKLFF
j_gene: TRBJ1-2; d_gene: -; v_gene: TRBV6-5; abundance: -; CDR3nt: TGTGCCAGCAGACATGGAGGAAATGGCTACACCTTC; CDR3aa: CASRHGGNGYTF
j_gene: TRBJ2-7; d_gene: TRBD2; v_gene: TRBV6-1; abundance: -; CDR3nt: TGTGCCAGCAGTGAATTAGCGGGGGGGCCCTACGAGCAGTACTTC; CDR3aa: CASSELAGGPYEQYF
j_gene: TRBJ2-7; d_gene: -; v_gene: TRBV6-9; abundance: -; CDR3nt: TGTGCCAGCAGTTACTCGGAGAGGGCCTCCTACGAGCAGTACTTC; CDR3aa: CASSYSERASYEQYF
j_gene: TRBJ2-2; d_gene: -; v_gene: TRBV5-8; abundance: -; CDR3nt: TGTGCCAGCAGCTTGAACACCGGGACTGCGACGAACACCGGGGAGCTGTTTTTT; CDR3aa: CASSLNTGTATNTGELFF
j_gene: TRBJ2-1; d_gene: TRBD2; v_gene: TRBV10-1; abundance: -; CDR3nt: TGCGCCAGCAGTGATCCCTCTAGCGGGGGGCAGAATGAGCAGTTCTTC; CDR3aa: CASSDPSSGGQNEQFF
j_gene: TRBJ1-2; d_gene: TRBD1; v_gene: TRBV18; abundance: -; CDR3nt: TGTGCCAGCTCACCCCCCCGGACAGGTCCCGGCTACACCTTC; CDR3aa: CASSPPRTGPGYTF
j_gene: TRBJ2-7; d_gene: -; v_gene: TRBV11-2; abundance: -; CDR3nt: TGTGCCTCCACGGGCAGCGGCTACGAGCAGTACTTC; CDR3aa: CASTGSGYEQYF
j_gene: TRBJ2-7; d_gene: -; v_gene: TRBV6-5; abundance: -; CDR3nt: TGTGCCAGCAGTTACTCAGGGGAAAACTCCTACGAGCAGTACTTC; CDR3aa: CASSYSGENSYEQYF
j_gene: TRBJ2-1; d_gene: -; v_gene: TRBV5-6; abundance: -; CDR3nt: TGTGCCAGCAGCTTGGGCTTGAGCAATGAGCAGTTCTTC; CDR3aa: CASSLGLSNEQFF
j_gene: TRBJ1-1; d_gene: TRBD1; v_gene: TRBV5-8; abundance: few; CDR3nt: TGTGCCAGCAGCCTGGGGGTGCAGGGGGGAGCTTTCTTT; CDR3aa: CASSLGVQGGAFF
j_gene: TRBJ2-5; d_gene: TRBD1; v_gene: TRBV5-1; abundance: -; CDR3nt: TGCGCCAGCAGCCTGACAGGGACCCTTACAGAGACCCAGTACTTC; CDR3aa: CASSLTGTLTETQYF
j_gene: TRBJ2-1; d_gene: -; v_gene: TRBV11-3; abundance: -; CDR3nt: TGTGCCAGCAGCATTAGGGGGGGGCGTAATGAGCAGTTCTTC; CDR3aa: CASSIRGGRNEQFF
j_gene: TRBJ2-3; d_gene: TRBD2; v_gene: TRBV7-3; abundance: -; CDR3nt: TGTGCCAGCAGCCCGGGACTAGGGGCCCAAGATACGCAGTATTTT; CDR3aa: CASSPGLGAQDTQYF
j_gene: TRBJ2-7; d_gene: TRBD1; v_gene: TRBV6-1; abundance: -; CDR3nt: TGTGCCAGCAGTGGGTACGGCCTGGCGGGACAGGGGTTACACGAGCAGTACTTC; CDR3aa: CASSGYGLAGQGLHEQYF
j_gene: TRBJ2-1; d_gene: TRBD2; v_gene: TRBV7-3; abundance: -; CDR3nt: TGTGCCAGCAGCTTAACGTTCCAGCGGGGGGGCCCCTCCTACAATGAGCAGTTCTTC; CDR3aa: CASSLTFQRGGPSYNEQFF
j_gene: TRBJ2-5; d_gene: -; v_gene: TRBV5-4; abundance: -; CDR3nt: TGTGCCAGCAGCTCACAGGGACAAGAGACCCAGTACTTC; CDR3aa: CASSSQGQETQYF
j_gene: TRBJ2-5; d_gene: -; v_gene: TRBV7-2; abundance: -; CDR3nt: TGTGCCAGCAGCTTAGCGCCCCAAGAGACCCAGTACTTC; CDR3aa: CASSLAPQETQYF
j_gene: TRBJ1-1; d_gene: -; v_gene: TRBV18; abundance: -; CDR3nt: TGTGCCAGCTCACAAAACAGGAACACTGAAGCTTTCTTT; CDR3aa: CASSQNRNTEAFF
j_gene: TRBJ1-1; d_gene: -; v_gene: TRBV18; abundance: once; CDR3nt: TGTGCCAGCTCACGGCCCCAGGGAGTTCCAGCTTTCTTT; CDR3aa: CASSRPQGVPAFF
j_gene: TRBJ2-4; d_gene: -; v_gene: TRBV9; abundance: -; CDR3nt: TGTGCCAGCAGCGTAGCGGTAGGGCCTACGAACATTCAGTACTTC; CDR3aa: CASSVAVGPTNIQYF
j_gene: TRBJ2-5; d_gene: -; v_gene: TRBV9; abundance: few; CDR3nt: TGTGCCAGCAGCGTAGCTACAGGGAATGGGGTAGAGACCCAGTACTTC; CDR3aa: CASSVATGNGVETQYF
j_gene: TRBJ2-1; d_gene: TRBD2; v_gene: TRBV6-1; abundance: -; CDR3nt: TGTGCCAGCAGTGCCGGACTAGCGGGAGGGCTCTACAATGAGCAGTTCTTC; CDR3aa: CASSAGLAGGLYNEQFF
j_gene: TRBJ2-7; d_gene: -; v_gene: TRBV6-5; abundance: -; CDR3nt: TGTGCCAGCAGTTACTCCGAGACTAGGTGGGAGCAGTACTTC; CDR3aa: CASSYSETRWEQYF
j_gene: TRBJ2-5; d_gene: -; v_gene: TRBV7-2; abundance: -; CDR3nt: TGTGCCAGCAGCTTAGGACAGGTGGAGACCCAGTACTTC; CDR3aa: CASSLGQVETQYF
j_gene: TRBJ1-2; d_gene: TRBD1; v_gene: TRBV5-5; abundance: -; CDR3nt: TGTGCCAGCAGCCAGGGACAGGGGAGTGGCTACACCTTC; CDR3aa: CASSQGQGSGYTF
j_gene: TRBJ2-7; d_gene: -; v_gene: TRBV2; abundance: -; CDR3nt: TGTGCCAGCAGTGGAGAGTGGGCGCAGTACTTC; CDR3aa: CASSGEWAQYF
j_gene: TRBJ1-1; d_gene: -; v_gene: TRBV4-1; abundance: -; CDR3nt: TGCGCCAGCAGCCAAGATTCGAGGCGGGGGGCTGAAGCTTTCTTT; CDR3aa: CASSQDSRRGAEAFF
j_gene: TRBJ1-3; d_gene: -; v_gene: TRBV19; abundance: -; CDR3nt: TGTGCCAGTAGTAATGGTCGGCCGGGCTCTGGAAACACCATATATTTT; CDR3aa: CASSNGRPGSGNTIYF
j_gene: TRBJ2-2; d_gene: -; v_gene: TRBV6-5; abundance: -; CDR3nt: TGTGCCAGCAGTCCCCGCCCGAGGACCGGGGAGCTGTTTTTT; CDR3aa: CASSPRPRTGELFF
j_gene: TRBJ1-4; d_gene: -; v_gene: TRBV4-1; abundance: -; CDR3nt: TGCGCCAGCAGCCTCCTAAAGTGGGGCCCAGGGACTTCTAATGAAAAACTGTTTTTT; CDR3aa: CASSLLKWGPGTSNEKLFF
j_gene: TRBJ1-2; d_gene: -; v_gene: TRBV5-4; abundance: once; CDR3nt: TGTGCCAGCAGCTTGCGGAACATAGCTAACTATGGCTACACCTTC; CDR3aa: CASSLRNIANYGYTF
j_gene: TRBJ2-1; d_gene: TRBD2; v_gene: TRBV5-6; abundance: -; CDR3nt: TGTGCCAGCAGCTTGAGCGGGAGCTACAATGAGCAGTTCTTC; CDR3aa: CASSLSGSYNEQFF
j_gene: TRBJ1-3; d_gene: -; v_gene: TRBV18; abundance: -; CDR3nt: TGTGCCAGCTCACCATCAGGGACCTCTGGAAACACCATATATTTT; CDR3aa: CASSPSGTSGNTIYF
j_gene: TRBJ2-7; d_gene: -; v_gene: TRBV6-5; abundance: -; CDR3nt: TGTGCCAGCAGTCCTGGGGGGTGGCAGTACTTC; CDR3aa: CASSPGGWQYF
j_gene: TRBJ1-5; d_gene: -; v_gene: TRBV6-1; abundance: few; CDR3nt: TGTGCCAGCTCACAGGAGGTCAGCAATCAGCCCCAGCATTTT; CDR3aa: CASSQEVSNQPQHF
j_gene: TRBJ1-5; d_gene: -; v_gene: TRBV6-5; abundance: few; CDR3nt: TGTGCCAGCAGCCGTACATGGGGAGATCAGCCCCAGCATTTT; CDR3aa: CASSRTWGDQPQHF
j_gene: TRBJ1-2; d_gene: TRBD1; v_gene: TRBV10-3; abundance: many; CDR3nt: TGTGCCATCAGTGAGGGACAGGATGGCTACACCTTC; CDR3aa: CAISEGQDGYTF
j_gene: TRBJ1-1; d_gene: TRBD1; v_gene: TRBV9; abundance: -; CDR3nt: TGTGCCAGCAGCGTAGTTCGGGGACAGGGCTCTGAAGCTTTCTTT; CDR3aa: CASSVVRGQGSEAFF
j_gene: TRBJ2-7; d_gene: -; v_gene: TRBV29-1; abundance: once; CDR3nt: TGCAGCGTTGAAGGGCCCTCGAGCTCCTACGAGCAGTACTTC; CDR3aa: CSVEGPSSSYEQYF
j_gene: TRBJ2-3; d_gene: TRBD1; v_gene: TRBV27; abundance: once; CDR3nt: TGTGCCAGCTGCGCGATGGGGACAGGGAGGCAAGATACGCAGTATTTT; CDR3aa: CASCAMGTGRQDTQYF
j_gene: TRBJ2-7; d_gene: TRBD1; v_gene: TRBV7-2; abundance: -; CDR3nt: TGTGCCAGCAGCTCTGGCGGGACAGGGATTTACGAGCAGTACTTC; CDR3aa: CASSSGGTGIYEQYF
j_gene: TRBJ2-3; d_gene: TRBD2; v_gene: TRBV5-1; abundance: -; CDR3nt: TGCGCCAGCAGTGGCGGGAGGACAGATACGCAGTATTTT; CDR3aa: CASSGGRTDTQYF
j_gene: TRBJ2-3; d_gene: -; v_gene: TRBV18; abundance: -; CDR3nt: TGTGCCAGCTCACTCTGGGGGGGCACAGATACGCAGTATTTT; CDR3aa: CASSLWGGTDTQYF
j_gene: TRBJ2-1; d_gene: TRBD1; v_gene: TRBV19; abundance: -; CDR3nt: TGTGCCAGTAGTACCCTTTTCCGGGACAGCTCCTACAATGAGCAGTTCTTC; CDR3aa: CASSTLFRDSSYNEQFF